These 10 T cell receptor beta chains came from one sample sequenced in a study of OX40 agonist ivuxolimab in advanced cancers. Some clones are missing from TCRdb's copy, which holds only in-frame ones; the method was immunoSEQ multiplex PCR. Of about 44,000 clones listed, about nine tenths are singletons. This sample comprised CD4+ or CD8+ T cells sorted from blood, obtained in a trial of the OX40 agonist ivuxolimab. These receptors were obtained from an adult with an advanced solid tumor such as melanoma, head and neck, liver or kidney cancer.

The V call is TRBV11-3, the J call TRBJ2-7; possible D gene TRBD1, 6 bases. Germline-derived CDR1 and CDR2 are SGHNT and YENEEA. This CDR3 spans 13 amino acids. V was trimmed by 1 base and J by 2 bases, leaving 6 bases between them. DNA of the CDR3: TGTGCCAGCAGCTTAGGGACAGCCTACGAGCAGTACTTC. Translation: CASSLGTAYEQYF.

This sequence joins TRBV7-9 and TRBJ2-5; D is possibly TRBD1 (5 bases). The V gene lost 4 bases and the J gene lost 2 bases, with 26 bases spanning the gap. The CDR3 contains 19 residues. Per the germline V gene, CDR1 is SEHNR and CDR2 is FQNEAQ (reference sequence). The CDR3 spells CASSSLGSPQLGVQETQYF. The CDR3 nucleotides read TGTGCCAGCAGCTCCCTAGGCTCCCCACAATTAGGGGTTCAAGAGACCCAGTACTTC. Full variable domain (rest looked up from reference TRBV7-9 and TRBJ2-5): DTGVSQNPRHKITKRGQNVTFRCDPISEHNRLYWYRQTLGQGPEFLTYFQNEAQLEKSRLLSDRFSAERPKGSFSTLEIQRTEQGDSAMYLCASSSLGSPQLGVQETQYFGPGTRLLVL.

The V call is TRBV28, the J call TRBJ1-5; D remains ambiguous. This CDR3 comprises 10 residues. Trimming took off 2 bases at V and 12 bases at J, with 5 bases between the two ends. Germline CDR1 and CDR2: MDHEN and SYDVKM. DNA for the CDR3: TGTGCCAGCAGTTTAAACGTCCAGCATTTT. This gives the protein CASSLNVQHF.

The chain has TRBV5-6 and TRBJ2-7; D gene unclear. Looked up from germline, CDR1 is SGHDT and CDR2 is YYEEEE. This CDR3 region has 13 residues. V was pared by 4 bases and J by 2 bases, with 10 bases between. The CDR3 nucleotides read TGTGCCAGCAGCATGGGGATACCCTACGAGCAGTACTTC. The encoded protein is CASSMGIPYEQYF.

The chain links TRBV28 to TRBJ2-7; 8 nucleotides line up with TRBD1. Germline V gives CDR1 MDHEN, CDR2 SYDVKM. The CDR3 totals 14 residues. Germline trimming cut 7 bases from V and 3 bases from J; bases unmatched to any gene: 8. CDR3 loop: CASTLDRVLYEQYF. The CDR3 DNA follows: TGTGCCAGCACTTTGGACAGGGTGCTCTACGAGCAGTACTTC.

This sequence joins TRBV28 and TRBJ2-7; D might be TRBD1 or TRBD2, each matching 5 bases. Looked up from germline, CDR1 is MDHEN and CDR2 is SYDVKM. The CDR3 has 14 residues. V was pared by 5 bases and J by 2 bases, with 13 bases between. The CDR3 loop is CASSHRDGTYEQYF. The CDR3 DNA reads TGTGCCAGCAGTCACCGGGACGGGACCTACGAGCAGTACTTC.

The rearrangement uses TRBV27 and TRBJ2-7; a weak D match, TRBD1 (5 bases). CDR3 length: 14 residues. The V end lost 3 bases, the J end lost 5 bases, and 14 bases lay between the germline ends. Per germline, CDR1 MNHEY and CDR2 SMNVEV (reference sequence). The CDR3 DNA is TGTGCCAGCAGTTTCTGGCAGGGTTTCGACGAGCAGTACTTC. Its protein product is CASSFWQGFDEQYF.

The chain joins TRBV5-4 to TRBJ2-7; TRBD2 agrees at 8 bases. Germline V gene sequence: CDR1 SGHNT, CDR2 YYREEE (reference sequence). The V segment lost 1 base and the J segment 4 bases; nucleotides outside the gene matches: 13. This CDR3 region has 17 residues. CDR3 bases: TGTGCCAGCAGCTTGCTGGTCGAGCGGGAGTTTAATTACGAGCAGTACTTC. This gives the protein CASSLLVEREFNYEQYF.

The CDR3 nucleotides read TGTGCCAGCAGCCTCCGGACGGTCGGGACTGAAGCTTTCTTT. This translates into CASSLRTVGTEAFF. The chain couples TRBV14 to TRBJ1-1; D remains unclear. Trimming removed 4 bases from V and 5 bases from J, with 14 bases in between. Germline CDR1 is SGHDN and CDR2 is FVKESK. The CDR3 runs 14 residues.

The chain combines TRBV28 with TRBJ2-7; TRBD1 matches at 7 bases. V lost 6 bases to trimming and J lost 4 bases; unmatched junction nucleotides: 3. The V gene's germline CDR1 is MDHEN and CDR2 SYDVKM. There are 12 residues in the CDR3. CDR3 region: CASSRGSYEQYF. The CDR3 region has the DNA TGTGCCAGCAGCAGGGGGTCGTACGAGCAGTACTTC. The whole variable domain, remainder taken from reference TRBV28 and TRBJ2-7, is DVKVTQSSRYLVKRTGEKVFLECVQDMDHENMFWYRQDPGLGLRLIYFSYDVKMKEKGDIPEGYSVSREKKERFSLILESASTNQTSMYLCASSRGSYEQYFGPGTRLTVT.